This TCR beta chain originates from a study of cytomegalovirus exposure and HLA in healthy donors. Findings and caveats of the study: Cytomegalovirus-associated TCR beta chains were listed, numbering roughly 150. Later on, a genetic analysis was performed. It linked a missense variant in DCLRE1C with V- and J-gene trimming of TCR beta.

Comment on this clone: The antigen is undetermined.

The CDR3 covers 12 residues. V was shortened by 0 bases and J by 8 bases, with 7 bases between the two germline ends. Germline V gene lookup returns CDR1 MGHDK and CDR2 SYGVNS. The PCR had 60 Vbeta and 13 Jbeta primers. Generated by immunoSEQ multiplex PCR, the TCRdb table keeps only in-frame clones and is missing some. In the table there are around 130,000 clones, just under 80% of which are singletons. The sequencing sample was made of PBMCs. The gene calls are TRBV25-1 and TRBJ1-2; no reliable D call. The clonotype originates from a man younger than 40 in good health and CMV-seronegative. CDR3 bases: TGTGCCAGCAGTGAATATCCCGGGGGCTACACCTTC. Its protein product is CASSEYPGGYTF.